This T cell receptor (beta chain) appears in the sequencing data of a study of Ad26.COV2.S vaccination and SARS-CoV-2 variants. Study context: Dosing was one shot or two shots 56 days apart.

Treatment noted: about 20 received Ad26.COV2.S at low or high dose, single or two shots; a few received placebo; per-sample allocation not given. Collection of the samples took place on day 63 after the first injection of vaccine or placebo. V shed 4 bases and J shed 1 base, with 11 bases lying between them. This CDR3 contains 14 residues. Germline CDR1 is LNHNV and CDR2 is YYDKDF (reference sequence). Sequencing used immunoSEQ multiplex PCR; TCRdb keeps in-frame clones, though not all of them. Among 300,000 to 400,000 clones listed, about 82% were seen once. As concerns this clone: Antigen specificity is unknown.

Findings and limits, study-wide: Reported findings describe substantial breadth in spike-specific CD8+ and CD4+ T cell responses following vaccination.

The TCR comes from a person aged 18-60 years who received the Ad26.COV2.S COVID-19 vaccine or a placebo. The V call is TRBV15, the J call TRBJ2-7; D call uncertain. Sequenced here: peripheral blood, sampled in a trial of Ad26.COV2.S vaccine versus placebo. This CDR3 is CATSIDHRSYEQYF. The CDR3 coding sequence is TGTGCCACCAGCATAGACCACCGATCCTACGAGCAGTACTTC.